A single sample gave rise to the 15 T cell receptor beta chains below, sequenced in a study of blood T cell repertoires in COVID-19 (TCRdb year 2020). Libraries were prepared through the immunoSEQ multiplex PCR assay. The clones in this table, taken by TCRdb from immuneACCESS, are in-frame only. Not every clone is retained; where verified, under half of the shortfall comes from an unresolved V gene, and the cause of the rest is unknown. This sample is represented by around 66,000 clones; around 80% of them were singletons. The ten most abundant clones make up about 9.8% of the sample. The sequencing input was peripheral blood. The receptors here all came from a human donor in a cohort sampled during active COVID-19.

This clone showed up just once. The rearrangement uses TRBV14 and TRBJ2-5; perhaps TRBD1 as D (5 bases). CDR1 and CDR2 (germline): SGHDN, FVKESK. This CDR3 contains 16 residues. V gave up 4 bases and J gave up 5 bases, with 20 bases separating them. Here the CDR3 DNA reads TGTGCCAGCAGCCTAGACTCCAAGGGGTTTATGGAGACCCAGTACTTC. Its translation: CASSLDSKGFMETQYF.

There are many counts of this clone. CDR3 nucleotides: TGTGCCAGCAGCTCGTTGAGGCAGCCCTACGAGCAGTACTTC. It codes for CASSSLRQPYEQYF. V and J are TRBV11-2 and TRBJ2-7; D remains ambiguous. The CDR3 has 14 residues. Germline-derived CDR1 and CDR2 are SGHAT and FQNNGV. The V gene lost 4 bases and the J gene lost 2 bases, with 12 bases spanning the gap.

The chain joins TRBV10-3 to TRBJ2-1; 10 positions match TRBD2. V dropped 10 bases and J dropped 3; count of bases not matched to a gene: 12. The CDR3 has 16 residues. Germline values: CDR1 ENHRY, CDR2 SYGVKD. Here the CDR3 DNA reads TGTGCCACCACCGAGGGACTAGCGAGAGGCTACAATGAGCAGTTCTTC. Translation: CATTEGLARGYNEQFF.

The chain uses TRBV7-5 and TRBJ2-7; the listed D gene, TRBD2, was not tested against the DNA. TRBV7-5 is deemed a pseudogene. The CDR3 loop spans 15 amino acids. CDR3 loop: CARSSPGGSRYEQYF. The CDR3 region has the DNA TGTGCCAGAAGCTCCCCGGGCGGGAGTCGCTACGAGCAGTACTTC.

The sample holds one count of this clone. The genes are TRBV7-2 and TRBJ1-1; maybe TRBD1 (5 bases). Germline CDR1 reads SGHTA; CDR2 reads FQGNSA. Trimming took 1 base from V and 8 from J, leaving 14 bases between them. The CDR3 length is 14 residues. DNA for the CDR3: TGTGCCAGCAGCTTAGGGCAGGGCAGTTTAGAAGCTTTCTTT. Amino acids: CASSLGQGSLEAFF.

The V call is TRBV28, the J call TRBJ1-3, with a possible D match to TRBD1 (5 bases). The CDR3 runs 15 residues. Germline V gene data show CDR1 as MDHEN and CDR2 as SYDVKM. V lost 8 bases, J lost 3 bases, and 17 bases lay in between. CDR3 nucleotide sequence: TGTGCCAGCGGCAGGGTCCGGGAGGGTGGAAACACCATATATTTT. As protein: CASGRVREGGNTIYF. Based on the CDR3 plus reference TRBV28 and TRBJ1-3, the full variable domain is DVKVTQSSRYLVKRTGEKVFLECVQDMDHENMFWYRQDPGLGLRLIYFSYDVKMKEKGDIPEGYSVSREKKERFSLILESASTNQTSMYLCASGRVREGGNTIYFGEGSWLTVV.

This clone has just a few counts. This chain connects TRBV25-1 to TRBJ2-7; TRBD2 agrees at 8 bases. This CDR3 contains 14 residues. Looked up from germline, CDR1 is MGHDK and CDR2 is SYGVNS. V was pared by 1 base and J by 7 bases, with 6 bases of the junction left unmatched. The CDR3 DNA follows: TGTGCCAGCAGTGAATTACAAGCGGGAGATGAGCAGTACTTC. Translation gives CASSELQAGDEQYF.

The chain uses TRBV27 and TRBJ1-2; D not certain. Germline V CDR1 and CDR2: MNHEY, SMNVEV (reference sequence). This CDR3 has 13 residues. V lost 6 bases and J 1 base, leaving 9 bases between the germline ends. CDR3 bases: TGTGCCAGCAGAAGCCTAGATAACTATGGCTACACCTTC. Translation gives CASRSLDNYGYTF.

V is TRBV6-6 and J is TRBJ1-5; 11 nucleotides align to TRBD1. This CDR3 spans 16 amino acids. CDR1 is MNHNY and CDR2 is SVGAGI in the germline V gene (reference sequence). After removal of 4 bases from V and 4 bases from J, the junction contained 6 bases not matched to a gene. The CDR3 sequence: CASSSGQGARNQPQHF. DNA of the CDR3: TGTGCCAGCAGTTCTGGACAGGGGGCTCGTAATCAGCCCCAGCATTTT.

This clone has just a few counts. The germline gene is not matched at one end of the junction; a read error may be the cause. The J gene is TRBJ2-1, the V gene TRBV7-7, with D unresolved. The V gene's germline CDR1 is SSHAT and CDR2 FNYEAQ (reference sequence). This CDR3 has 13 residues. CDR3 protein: CASSSGGLNEQFF. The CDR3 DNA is TGTGCTAGCAGCTCTGGCGGCCTCAATGAGCAGTTCTTC.

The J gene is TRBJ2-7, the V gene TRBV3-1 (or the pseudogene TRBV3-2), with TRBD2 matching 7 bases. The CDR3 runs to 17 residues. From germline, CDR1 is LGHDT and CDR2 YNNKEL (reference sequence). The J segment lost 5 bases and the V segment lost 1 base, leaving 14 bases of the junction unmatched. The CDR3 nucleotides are TGTGCCAGCAGCCAAGCCTTCGGGACTAAGGGGAGCCACGAGCAGTACTTC. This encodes CASSQAFGTKGSHEQYF.

The chain's CDR3 is CASRPPLRDGTDTQYF. CDR3 DNA sequence: TGTGCCAGTCGCCCCCCACTCCGTGATGGCACAGATACGCAGTATTTT. This chain joins TRBV2 and TRBJ2-3; D gene unclear. The CDR3 sequence is 16 residues long. Trimming took 9 bases from V and 1 from J, leaving 20 bases between them. CDR1 and CDR2 (germline): SNHLY, FYNNEI.

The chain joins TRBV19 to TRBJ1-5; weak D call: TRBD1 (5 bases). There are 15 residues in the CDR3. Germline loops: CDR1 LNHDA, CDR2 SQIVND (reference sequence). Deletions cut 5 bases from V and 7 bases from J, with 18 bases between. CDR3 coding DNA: TGTGCCAGTAGTTTCGAAGGCGGGACTCGACAGCCCCAGCATTTT. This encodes CASSFEGGTRQPQHF. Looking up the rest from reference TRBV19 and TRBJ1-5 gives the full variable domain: DGGITQSPKYLFRKEGQNVTLSCEQNLNHDAMYWYRQDPGQGLRLIYYSQIVNDFQKGDIAEGYSVSREKKESFPLTVTSAQKNPTAFYLCASSFEGGTRQPQHFGDGTRLSIL.

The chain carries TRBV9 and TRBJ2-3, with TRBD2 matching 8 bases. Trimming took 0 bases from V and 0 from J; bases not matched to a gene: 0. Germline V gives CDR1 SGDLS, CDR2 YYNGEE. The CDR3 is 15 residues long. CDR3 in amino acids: CASSVAGGSTDTQYF. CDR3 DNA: TGTGCCAGCAGCGTAGCGGGAGGGAGCACAGATACGCAGTATTTT.

The CDR3 loop is CASRVKGLRDYGYTF. The CDR3 nucleotides are TGTGCCAGCAGGGTGAAAGGCCTGCGGGACTATGGCTACACCTTC. The rearrangement links TRBV28 to TRBJ1-2; no firm D call. Germline V gene sequence: CDR1 MDHEN, CDR2 SYDVKM. V was shortened by 6 bases and J by 3 bases, with 17 bases between the two germline ends. The CDR3 consists of 15 residues.